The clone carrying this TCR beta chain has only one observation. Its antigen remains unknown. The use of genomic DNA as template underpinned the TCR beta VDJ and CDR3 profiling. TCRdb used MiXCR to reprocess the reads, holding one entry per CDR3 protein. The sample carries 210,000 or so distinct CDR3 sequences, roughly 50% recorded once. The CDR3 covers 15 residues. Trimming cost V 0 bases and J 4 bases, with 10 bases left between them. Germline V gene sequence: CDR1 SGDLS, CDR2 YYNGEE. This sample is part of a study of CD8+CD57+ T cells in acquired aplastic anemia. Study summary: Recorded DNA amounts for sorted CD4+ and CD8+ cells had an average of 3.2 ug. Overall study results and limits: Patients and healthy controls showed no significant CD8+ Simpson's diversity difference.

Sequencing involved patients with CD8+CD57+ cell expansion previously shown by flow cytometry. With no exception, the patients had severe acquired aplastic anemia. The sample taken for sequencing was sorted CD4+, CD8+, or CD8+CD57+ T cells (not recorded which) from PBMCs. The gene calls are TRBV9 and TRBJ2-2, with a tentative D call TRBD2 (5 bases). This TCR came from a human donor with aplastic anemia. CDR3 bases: TGTGCCAGCAGCGTAGTAAGCGGAGCCACCGGGGAGCTGTTTTTT. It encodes CASSVVSGATGELFF. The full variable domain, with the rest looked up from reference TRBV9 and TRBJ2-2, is DSGVTQTPKHLITATGQRVTLRCSPRSGDLSVYWYQQSLDQGLQFLIQYYNGEERAKGNILERFSAQQFPDLHSELNLSSLELGDSALYFCASSVVSGATGELFFGEGSRLTVL.